Below, one T cell receptor (beta chain) is given with its context. This sample was taken from a study of shared clonotypes between healthy human individuals. Libraries were prepared by immunoSEQ multiplex PCR; TCRdb keeps only in-frame clonotypes and omits some of them. The sample includes approximately 530,000 clones, about 96% of them seen just once. V was shortened by 4 bases and J by 8 bases, with 14 bases between the two germline ends. The germline gives CDR1 ENHRY, CDR2 SYGVKD. CDR3 length: 14 residues. The sample taken for sequencing was naive CD4+ T cells sorted from blood. The sample's subset: CD45RA+ positively selected. V is TRBV10-3 and J is TRBJ1-4; a weak D match, TRBD1 (6 bases). The sequence was obtained from a woman under 40 in good health. The CDR3 is CAISGTGYWEKLFF. In nucleotides, the CDR3 is TGTGCCATCAGTGGAACAGGGTATTGGGAAAAACTGTTTTTT.